What follows are 7 T cell receptor beta chains derived from one specimen sequenced in a study of yellow fever vaccine responses in identical twins. MiXCR was run by TCRdb on the RT-PCR reads, yielding one entry per CDR3 protein. Among roughly 1,700 distinct CDR3 sequences listed, approximately 87% were seen once. Sequenced material: T cells from blood (PBMCs), unsorted or a sorted subset (not recorded which), taken before or after yellow fever vaccination (not recorded which). Receptor source: a woman between 18 and 29 years old who received the yellow fever vaccine.

The chain is built from TRBV5-5 and TRBJ1-5, with TRBD1 matching 9 bases. Germline V gene sequence: CDR1 SGHKS, CDR2 YYEKEE (reference sequence). V gave up 4 bases and J gave up 4 bases; unmatched junction bases: 3. CDR3 length equals 14 residues. The CDR3 sequence: CASSPTGGNQPQHF. In nucleotides, the CDR3 is TGTGCCAGCAGCCCGACAGGGGGAAATCAGCCCCAGCATTTT.

The chain is built from TRBV4-2 and TRBJ1-5, with D unclear. The CDR3 is made up of 13 amino acids. The V gene lost 1 base and the J gene lost 5 bases, with 6 bases spanning the gap. From germline, CDR1 is LGHNA and CDR2 YNFKEQ. CDR3 sequence: CASSQVWDQPQHF. The CDR3 DNA follows: TGTGCCAGCAGCCAAGTGTGGGATCAGCCCCAGCATTTT.

The chain links TRBV4-3 to TRBJ2-5; no reliable D call. The CDR3 spans 13 residues. Trimming took off 4 bases at V and 4 bases at J, with 10 bases between the two ends. Germline CDR1 and CDR2: LGHNA and YSLEER. The CDR3 region is CASSRSIGETQYF. The CDR3 DNA reads as TGCGCCAGCAGCCGAAGTATAGGAGAGACCCAGTACTTC.

V gene TRBV7-2 combines with J gene TRBJ1-6; D is unresolved. There are 13 residues in the CDR3. CDR1 is SGHTA and CDR2 is FQGNSA in the germline V gene. V lost 3 bases, J lost 14 bases, and 14 bases lay in between. The CDR3 DNA follows: TGTGCCAGCAGCTTCCGGGAGGGAAGCACCCTCCACTTT. Amino acid sequence: CASSFREGSTLHF.

The J gene is TRBJ2-1, the V gene TRBV4-3; 10 bases map to TRBD2. Germline V gene data show CDR1 as LGHNA and CDR2 as YSLEER. The J segment lost 3 bases and the V segment lost 4 bases, leaving 9 bases of the junction unmatched. This CDR3 is built from 17 residues. CDR3 sequence (DNA): TGCGCCAGCAGCCCGAGTCCGGGACTAGCGATCTACAATGAGCAGTTCTTC. It translates to CASSPSPGLAIYNEQFF.

The rearrangement links TRBV11-3 to TRBJ1-2; 9 positions agree with TRBD1. Germline CDR1 and CDR2: SGHNT and YENEEA. The CDR3 has 16 residues. After removal of 5 bases from V and 8 bases from J, the junction contained 15 bases not matched to a gene. DNA of the CDR3: TGTGCCAGCAGCCCGGGACCGGGACAGGGTTTGGGGGGCTACACCTTC. Its protein product is CASSPGPGQGLGGYTF.

In its sample, this clonotype was seen once. This chain links TRBV28 with TRBJ1-1, with 8 bases that match TRBD1. CDR3 length: 15 residues. The trim removed 1 base at V and 4 bases at J, leaving 5 bases unmatched. Per germline, CDR1 MDHEN and CDR2 SYDVKM. The CDR3 DNA reads as TGTGCCAGCAGTTTATCAGGGGGCGTGGGCACTGAAGCTTTCTTT. It is translated as CASSLSGGVGTEAFF.